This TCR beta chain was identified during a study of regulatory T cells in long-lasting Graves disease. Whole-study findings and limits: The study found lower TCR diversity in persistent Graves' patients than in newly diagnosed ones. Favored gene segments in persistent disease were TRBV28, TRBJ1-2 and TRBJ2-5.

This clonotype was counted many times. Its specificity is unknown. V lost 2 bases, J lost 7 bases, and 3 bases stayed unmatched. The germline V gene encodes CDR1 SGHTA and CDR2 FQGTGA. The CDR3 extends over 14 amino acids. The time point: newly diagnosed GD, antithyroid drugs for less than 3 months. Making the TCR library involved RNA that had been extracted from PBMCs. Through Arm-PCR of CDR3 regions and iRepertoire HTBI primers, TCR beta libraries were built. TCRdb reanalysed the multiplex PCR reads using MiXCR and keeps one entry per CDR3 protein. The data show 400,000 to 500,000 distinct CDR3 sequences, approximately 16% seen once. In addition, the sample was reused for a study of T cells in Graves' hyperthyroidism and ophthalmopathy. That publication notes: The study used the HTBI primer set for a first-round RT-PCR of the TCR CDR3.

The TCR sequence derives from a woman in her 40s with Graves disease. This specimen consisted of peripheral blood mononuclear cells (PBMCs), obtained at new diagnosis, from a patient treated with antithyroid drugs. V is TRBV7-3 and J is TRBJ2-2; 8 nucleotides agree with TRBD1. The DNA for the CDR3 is TGTGCCAGCAGCTTAGGACAGGGCTACGGGGAGCTGTTTTTT. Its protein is CASSLGQGYGELFF.